A single sample is the source of the 4 T cell receptor beta chains below, sequenced in a study of T cells after yellow fever vaccination. TCRdb itself ran the 5' RACE reads through MiXCR, one entry per CDR3 protein. The sample yields about 360,000 distinct CDR3 sequences, roughly 6.2% seen once. The material sequenced was PBMCs, taken 5 days after the yellow fever booster vaccination. Receptors were obtained from a man aged 25-40 years who received the YFV17D yellow fever vaccine.

This chain connects TRBV5-1 to TRBJ1-6, with D unresolved. Germline values: CDR1 SGHRS, CDR2 YFSETQ. V was cut by 4 bases and J by 2 bases, with 10 bases left in between. There are 15 residues in the CDR3. The CDR3 nucleotides read TGCGCCAGCAGCGTAGCAGCTCCCTATAATTCACCCCTCCACTTT. It codes for CASSVAAPYNSPLHF.

The chain is built from TRBV12-3 or TRBV12-4 and TRBJ1-1, with D maybe TRBD1 (5 bases). V was cut by 7 bases and J by 2 bases, with 17 bases left in between. This CDR3 has 15 residues. CDR3 sequence: CASTLSAGLNTEAFF. The CDR3, as DNA: TGTGCCAGCACTCTCTCTGCGGGGCTCAACACTGAAGCTTTCTTT.

This clonotype has at least ten counts. V is TRBV12-3 or TRBV12-4 and J is TRBJ2-2; TRBD2 matches 7 bases. Unmatched junction bases numbered 10, after V lost 11 bases and J lost 7 bases. There are 13 residues in the CDR3. CDR3 loop: CAGAGTVGGELFF. As DNA, the CDR3 is TGTGCCGGAGCGGGGACGGTGGGCGGGGAGCTGTTTTTT.

Many counts were recorded for this clonotype. The V gene is TRBV4-2, the J gene TRBJ1-2; possible D gene TRBD1, 6 bases. Germline V lookup: CDR1 LGHNA, CDR2 YNFKEQ. V lost 1 base and J 7 bases, leaving 7 bases between the germline ends. This CDR3 is 12 amino acids long. CDR3 residues: CASSQGDTGYTF. CDR3 coding DNA: TGTGCCAGCAGCCAAGGGGACACTGGCTACACCTTC.